Following are 20 T cell receptor beta chains from one sample sequenced in a study of blood T cell repertoires in COVID-19. Here immunoSEQ multiplex PCR was the method, and the copy in TCRdb shows in-frame clones only, minus some. Here the sample spans 95,000 to 100,000 clones, less than 85% being singletons. Material: peripheral blood. Every receptor here comes from a human donor in a cohort sampled during active COVID-19.

This chain connects TRBV20-1 to TRBJ2-5; 9 positions match TRBD1. After removal of 3 bases from V and 3 bases from J, the junction contained 8 bases not matched to a gene. Germline V gene lookup returns CDR1 DFQATT and CDR2 SNEGSKA (reference sequence). CDR3 size: 15 residues. The CDR3 region is CSASRPTGGKETQYF. CDR3 sequence (DNA): TGCAGTGCTAGTCGCCCCACAGGGGGCAAAGAGACCCAGTACTTC.

This clone came up once. The chain has TRBV28 and TRBJ2-2, with D unresolved. The germline gives CDR1 MDHEN, CDR2 SYDVKM. The germline V and J ends were trimmed by 2 bases and 4 bases, with 8 bases remaining between them. The CDR3 loop spans 14 amino acids. Here the CDR3 DNA reads TGTGCCAGCAGTTTAGATGGCAGCACCGGGGAGCTGTTTTTT. It translates to CASSLDGSTGELFF.

The chain is built from TRBV2 and TRBJ1-4; 8 nucleotides agree with TRBD1. The J segment lost 0 bases and the V segment lost 6 bases, leaving 3 bases of the junction unmatched. This CDR3 has 15 amino acids. The germline V gene has CDR1 SNHLY and CDR2 FYNNEI. The CDR3 DNA reads TGTGCCAGCAGAGGACAGGGATCAACTAATGAAAAACTGTTTTTT. Amino acids: CASRGQGSTNEKLFF.

The chain joins TRBV18 to TRBJ1-2, with 8 bases identical to TRBD1. Trimming removed 4 bases from V and 8 bases from J; junction bases left unmatched: 9. The germline gives CDR1 KGHSH, CDR2 LQKENI. The CDR3 covers 14 residues. The CDR3 here is CASSLGQGAGGYTF. CDR3 sequence (DNA): TGTGCCAGCTCACTCGGACAGGGTGCCGGGGGCTACACCTTC.

This clone has a handful of counts. This chain connects TRBV6-4 to TRBJ1-2; the match to TRBD1 covers 7 bases. V trimming: 8 bases; J trimming: 0 bases; junction bases outside the gene matches: 21. Germline V gene sequence: CDR1 MRHNA, CDR2 SNTAGT. The CDR3 totals 19 residues. The CDR3 DNA follows: TGTGCCAGCGGCGACCCACGCCCGGGACAGTACGCCTCTAACTATGGCTACACCTTC. Residues: CASGDPRPGQYASNYGYTF.

CDR3 nucleotides: TGTGCCAGCAGCTTTAGGGCAGGGCCTCTAGACCAAGAGACCCAGTACTTC. Protein sequence: CASSFRAGPLDQETQYF. V gene TRBV11-2 combines with J gene TRBJ2-5; D possibly corresponds to TRBD1 (5 bases). There are 17 residues in the CDR3. Trimming left V 3 bases short and J 0 bases short, with 17 bases between. Germline assignment: CDR1 SGHAT and CDR2 FQNNGV.

The rearrangement links TRBV4-2 to TRBJ2-7, with D maybe TRBD2 (6 bases). The CDR3 spans 17 residues. Trimming removed 0 bases at V and 1 base at J, with 16 bases between. The germline CDR1 and CDR2 sequences are LGHNA and YNFKEQ. CDR3 protein: CASSQDPGVAGSYEQYF. CDR3 coding DNA: TGTGCCAGCAGCCAAGATCCGGGGGTAGCCGGGTCCTACGAGCAGTACTTC.

This chain links TRBV5-1 with TRBJ2-5; 9 bases agree with TRBD1. This CDR3 has 14 residues. Trimming took 2 bases from V and 6 from J; bases not matched to a gene: 5. Germline loops: CDR1 SGHRS, CDR2 YFSETQ. The CDR3, as DNA: TGCGCCAGCAGCTTACCCACAGGGGGCAAGACCCAGTACTTC. Encoded protein: CASSLPTGGKTQYF.

The chain joins TRBV10-3 to TRBJ1-5, with a tentative D call TRBD1 (6 bases). The CDR3 covers 13 residues. V lost 10 bases to trimming and J lost 6 bases, with 16 bases between them. Germline values: CDR1 ENHRY, CDR2 SYGVKD. The DNA of the CDR3 is TGTGCCAGCAATGGGGGCTCCGGTCAGCCCCAGCATTTT. It yields the protein CASNGGSGQPQHF.

V gene TRBV6-5 combines with J gene TRBJ2-1, with 14 bases matching TRBD2. CDR1 and CDR2 (germline): MNHEY, SVGAGI. V gave up 9 bases and J gave up 9 bases; unmatched junction bases: 7. The CDR3 is made up of 14 amino acids. CDR3 DNA: TGTGCCAGTGGGACTAGCGGGAGTCCCACTGAGCAGTTCTTC. Translated, it gives CASGTSGSPTEQFF.

The chain has TRBV29-1 and TRBJ1-1, with a tentative D call TRBD1 (6 bases). The CDR3 runs to 12 residues. Germline V gene sequence: CDR1 SQVTM, CDR2 ANQGSEA. The V and J ends lost 5 bases and 6 bases respectively, with 13 bases between them. CDR3 sequence (DNA): TGCAGCGTTCATTGGACAGCAGCTGAAGCTTTCTTT. Amino acid sequence: CSVHWTAAEAFF.

V usage is TRBV5-1 and J usage is TRBJ2-3; D is unresolved. The CDR3 length is 13 residues. Germline CDR1 reads SGHRS; CDR2 reads YFSETQ. V shed 8 bases and J shed 3 bases, with 13 bases lying between them. In DNA form, the CDR3 reads TGCGCCAGTTACCTCTACGGGACAGATACGCAGTATTTT. Its protein product is CASYLYGTDTQYF.

The V gene is TRBV5-8, the J gene TRBJ2-7; 8 nucleotides line up with TRBD2. The V gene end was trimmed by 1 base and the J gene end by 2 bases; junction bases not matched to a gene: 11. The CDR3 consists of 17 residues. Per germline, CDR1 SGHTS and CDR2 YDEGEE. CDR3 in amino acids: CASSLRGGPRGTYEQYF. The CDR3 bases are TGTGCCAGCAGCTTGCGGGGGGGACCTCGGGGAACCTACGAGCAGTACTTC.

For the CDR3, the DNA is TGCGCCAGCAGCCCCTTACAGGGTGTTCAGTCACCCCTCCACTTT. It specifies CASSPLQGVQSPLHF. The J gene is TRBJ1-6, the V gene TRBV5-1, with D maybe TRBD1 (6 bases). CDR1 is SGHRS, CDR2 YFSETQ, per germline. Trimming took off 4 bases at V and 10 bases at J, with 18 bases between the two ends. The CDR3 is 15 amino acids.

This CDR3 is CASSRGTSQINEQFF. In DNA form, the CDR3 reads TGTGCCAGCAGCCGGGGGACTAGCCAGATCAATGAGCAGTTCTTC. V is TRBV6-5 and J is TRBJ2-1; 9 bases fit TRBD2. From germline, CDR1 is MNHEY and CDR2 SVGAGI. The J segment lost 6 bases and the V segment lost 6 bases, leaving 9 bases of the junction unmatched. This CDR3 has 15 residues.

The chain uses TRBV6-5 and TRBJ1-1; possibly TRBD1 for D (5 bases). V lost 4 bases and J lost 4, with 10 bases in between. The germline gives CDR1 MNHEY, CDR2 SVGAGI. CDR3 length: 13 amino acids. CDR3 in DNA: TGTGCCAGCAGTTCCCAGGGTGGCACTGAAGCTTTCTTT. Translated: CASSSQGGTEAFF.

The V and J genes are TRBV11-2 and TRBJ2-7; 11 bases are a match to TRBD2. Unmatched junction bases numbered 7, after V lost 3 bases and J lost 6 bases. CDR3 size: 15 residues. The germline CDR1 and CDR2 sequences are SGHAT and FQNNGV. CDR3 loop: CASSFQTSGAREQYF. The CDR3 bases are TGTGCCAGCAGCTTCCAGACTAGCGGGGCCCGCGAGCAGTACTTC.

V and J are TRBV19 and TRBJ2-2; 7 nucleotides agree with TRBD1. The CDR3 is 14 residues long. Trimming removed 3 bases from V and 4 bases from J; junction bases left unmatched: 2. CDR1 is LNHDA and CDR2 is SQIVND in the germline V gene (reference sequence). CDR3 amino acids: CASSMAGGTGELFF. The CDR3 DNA follows: TGTGCCAGTAGTATGGCAGGGGGCACCGGGGAGCTGTTTTTT.

This clone appeared a few times. V gene TRBV7-9 combines with J gene TRBJ1-2; 7 bases are a match to TRBD1. This CDR3 comprises 14 residues. CDR1 and CDR2 (germline): SEHNR, FQNEAQ (reference sequence). Trimming removed 3 bases from V and 4 bases from J; junction bases left unmatched: 5. The DNA for the CDR3 is TGTGCCAGCAGCTTGGAATGGGACAGCTATGGCTACACCTTC. This translates into CASSLEWDSYGYTF.

This clone was recorded once. The chain carries TRBV7-2 and TRBJ1-6; D possibly corresponds to TRBD1 (6 bases). The V end was cut by 6 bases, the J end by 8 bases, with 23 bases between. This CDR3 has 17 amino acids. Germline V lookup: CDR1 SGHTA, CDR2 FQGNSA. CDR3 amino acids: CASSLILGGLRDSPLHF. The CDR3 region has the DNA TGTGCCAGCAGTCTAATACTCGGGGGGCTTAGGGATTCACCCCTCCACTTT.